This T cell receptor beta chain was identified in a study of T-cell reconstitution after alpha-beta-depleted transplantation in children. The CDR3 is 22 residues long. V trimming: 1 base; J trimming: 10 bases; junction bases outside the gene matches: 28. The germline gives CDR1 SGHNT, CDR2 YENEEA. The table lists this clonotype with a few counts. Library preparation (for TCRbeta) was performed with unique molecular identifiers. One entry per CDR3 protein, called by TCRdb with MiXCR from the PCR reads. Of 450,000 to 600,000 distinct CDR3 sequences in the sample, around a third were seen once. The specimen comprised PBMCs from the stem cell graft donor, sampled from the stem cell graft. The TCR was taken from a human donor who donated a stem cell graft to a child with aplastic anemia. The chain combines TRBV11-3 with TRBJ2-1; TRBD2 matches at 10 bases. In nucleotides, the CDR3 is TGTGCCAGCAGCTTAGTTTTCGGGGGTGGCCCAGCGGGAGGGCCTGTAGCTGGAGAGCAGTTCTTC. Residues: CASSLVFGGGPAGGPVAGEQFF.